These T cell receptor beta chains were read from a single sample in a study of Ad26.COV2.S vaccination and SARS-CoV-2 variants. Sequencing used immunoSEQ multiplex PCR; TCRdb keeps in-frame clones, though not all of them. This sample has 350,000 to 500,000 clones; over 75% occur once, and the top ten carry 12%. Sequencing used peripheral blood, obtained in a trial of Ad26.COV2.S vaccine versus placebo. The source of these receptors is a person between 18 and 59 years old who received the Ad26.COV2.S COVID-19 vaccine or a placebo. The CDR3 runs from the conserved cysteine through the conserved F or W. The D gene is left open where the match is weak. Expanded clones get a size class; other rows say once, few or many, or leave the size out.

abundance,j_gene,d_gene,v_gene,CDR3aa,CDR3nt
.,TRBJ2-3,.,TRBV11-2,CASGDLGGPPADTQYF,TGTGCCAGCGGGGACTTAGGGGGACCTCCCGCAGATACGCAGTATTTT
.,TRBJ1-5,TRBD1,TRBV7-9,CASSLATGTGRYSNQPQHF,TGTGCCAGCAGCTTAGCCACCGGGACAGGGAGGTATAGCAATCAGCCCCAGCATTTT
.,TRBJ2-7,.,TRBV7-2,CASSPNGGEPTYEQYF,TGTGCCAGCAGCCCAAATGGCGGGGAACCCACCTACGAGCAGTACTTC
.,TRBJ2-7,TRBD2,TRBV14,CASSHMLTSGFYEQYF,TGTGCCAGCAGCCATATGCTTACTAGCGGGTTCTACGAGCAGTACTTC
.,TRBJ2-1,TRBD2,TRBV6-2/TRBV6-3,CASSYPPGTSGRVEQFF,TGTGCCAGCAGTTACCCCCCTGGGACTAGCGGGAGAGTTGAGCAGTTCTTC
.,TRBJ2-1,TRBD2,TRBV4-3,CASSQTSGRAREQFF,TGCGCCAGCAGCCAAACTAGCGGGAGGGCCAGGGAGCAGTTCTTC
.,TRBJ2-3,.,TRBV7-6,CASSPRWDSSTDTQYF,TGTGCCAGCAGCCCGAGGTGGGACTCCAGCACAGATACGCAGTATTTT
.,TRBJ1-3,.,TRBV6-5,CASSRQTDSGNTIYF,TGTGCCAGCAGCCGACAGACCGACTCTGGAAACACCATATATTTT
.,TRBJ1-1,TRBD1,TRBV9,CASSANSGTGALNTEAFF,TGTGCCAGCAGCGCCAACTCCGGGACAGGGGCCCTGAACACTGAAGCTTTCTTT
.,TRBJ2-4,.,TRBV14,CASSPYTGFKNIQYF,TGTGCCAGCAGCCCATACACAGGGTTCAAAAACATTCAGTACTTC
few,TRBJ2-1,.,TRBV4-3,CASSHIADTYNEQFF,TGCGCCAGCAGCCATATAGCGGATACCTACAATGAGCAGTTCTTC
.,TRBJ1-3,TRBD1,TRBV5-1,CASSLTGGTGNTIYF,TGCGCCAGCAGCTTAACAGGGGGTACTGGAAACACCATATATTTT
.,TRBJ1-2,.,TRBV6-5,CASSRTANYGYTF,TGTGCCAGCAGCAGGACAGCTAACTATGGCTACACCTTC
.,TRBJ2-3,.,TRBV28,CASSLRSGLTDTQYF,TGTGCCAGCAGTTTAAGGTCGGGACTCACAGATACGCAGTATTTT
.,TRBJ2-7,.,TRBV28,CASSSPPYEQYF,TGTGCCAGCAGTTCCCCCCCCTACGAGCAGTACTTC
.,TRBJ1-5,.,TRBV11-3,CATPCQPQHF,TGTGCCACCCCGTGTCAGCCCCAGCATTTT
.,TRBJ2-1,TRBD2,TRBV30,CAWNGPAGTYNEQFF,TGTGCCTGGAACGGTCCAGCGGGGACCTACAATGAGCAGTTCTTC
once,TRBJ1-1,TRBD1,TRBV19,CASLMTGGATEAFF,TGTGCCAGTCTAATGACAGGGGGGGCCACTGAAGCTTTCTTT
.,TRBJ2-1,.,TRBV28,CASSLLSSSYNEQFF,TGTGCCAGCAGTTTATTGTCGAGCTCCTACAATGAGCAGTTCTTC
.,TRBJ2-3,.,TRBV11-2,CASSLKPSASTDTQYF,TGTGCCAGCAGCTTAAAGCCCAGCGCGAGCACAGATACGCAGTATTTT
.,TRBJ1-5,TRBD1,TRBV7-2,CASSPGQNQPQHF,TGTGCCAGCAGCCCGGGACAGAATCAGCCCCAGCATTTT
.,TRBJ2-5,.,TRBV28,CASRYVGDAETQYF,TGTGCCAGCAGATACGTGGGAGATGCGGAGACCCAGTACTTC
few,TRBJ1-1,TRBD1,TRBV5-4,CASSEMTGSVTEAFF,TGTGCCAGCAGCGAAATGACAGGGTCGGTCACTGAAGCTTTCTTT
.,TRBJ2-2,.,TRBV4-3,CASSQDRSYTGELFF,TGCGCCAGCAGCCAAGACAGGAGCTACACCGGGGAGCTGTTTTTT
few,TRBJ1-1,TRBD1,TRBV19,CASSRQGLNTEAFF,TGTGCCAGTAGTAGACAGGGTCTGAACACTGAAGCTTTCTTT
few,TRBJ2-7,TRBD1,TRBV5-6,CASSNRQGTYEQYF,TGTGCCAGCAGCAACAGACAGGGGACCTACGAGCAGTACTTC
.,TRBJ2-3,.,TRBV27,CASSFSQATDTQYF,TGTGCCAGCAGTTTTTCACAGGCCACAGATACGCAGTATTTT
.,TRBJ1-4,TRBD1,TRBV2,CASSPRQGNEKLFF,TGTGCCAGCAGTCCTAGACAGGGCAATGAAAAACTGTTTTTT
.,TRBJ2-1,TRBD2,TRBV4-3,CASSRYLAGQSSYNEQFF,TGCGCCAGCAGCCGGTACCTAGCGGGACAGAGCTCCTACAATGAGCAGTTCTTC
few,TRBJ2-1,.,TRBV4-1,CASSQLNIVSSDEQFF,TGCGCCAGCAGCCAATTGAATATAGTGTCATCGGATGAGCAGTTCTTC
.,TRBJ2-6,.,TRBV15,CATSDREGSGANVLTF,TGTGCCACCAGCGATAGGGAAGGTTCTGGGGCCAACGTCCTGACTTTC
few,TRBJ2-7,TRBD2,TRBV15,CATSTPGLADSYEQYF,TGTGCCACCAGCACCCCGGGACTAGCGGATTCCTACGAGCAGTACTTC
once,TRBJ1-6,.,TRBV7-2,CASSLAPGTDDNSPLHF,TGTGCCAGCAGCTTAGCACCCGGGACGGATGATAATTCACCCCTCCACTTT
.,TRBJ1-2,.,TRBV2,CASIPRPGDYGYTF,TGTGCCAGCATCCCGAGGCCGGGCGACTATGGCTACACCTTC
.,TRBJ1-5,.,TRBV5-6,CASSYARGRGYQPQHF,TGTGCCAGCAGTTATGCGCGTGGGAGGGGGTATCAGCCCCAGCATTTT
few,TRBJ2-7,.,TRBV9,CASSVAVGPYEQYF,TGTGCCAGCAGCGTAGCTGTGGGCCCCTACGAGCAGTACTTC
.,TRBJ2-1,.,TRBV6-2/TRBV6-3,CASSHPRDNEQFF,TGTGCCAGCAGCCATCCCCGGGACAATGAGCAGTTCTTC
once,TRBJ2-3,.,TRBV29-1,CSVESSTDTQYF,TGCAGCGTTGAATCTAGCACAGATACGCAGTATTTT
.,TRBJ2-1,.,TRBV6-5,CASSSGTANEQFF,TGTGCCAGCAGTTCTGGGACGGCCAATGAGCAGTTCTTC
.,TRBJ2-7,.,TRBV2,CASSESSSSYEQYF,TGTGCCAGCAGTGAATCCTCGAGCTCCTACGAGCAGTACTTC
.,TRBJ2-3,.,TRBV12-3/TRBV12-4,CASSLIEVDTQYF,TGTGCCAGCAGTCTGATAGAAGTAGATACGCAGTATTTT
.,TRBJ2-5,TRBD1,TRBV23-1,CASRWDSGVVETQYF,TGCGCCAGCAGATGGGACAGTGGAGTAGTGGAGACCCAGTACTTC
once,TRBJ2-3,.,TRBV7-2,CASSLVPDTDTQYF,TGTGCCAGCAGCTTAGTCCCAGACACAGATACGCAGTATTTT
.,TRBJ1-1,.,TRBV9,CASSVVLNTEAFF,TGTGCCAGCAGCGTAGTTTTGAACACTGAAGCTTTCTTT
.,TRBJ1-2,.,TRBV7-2,CASRPAGADGYTF,TGTGCCAGCAGGCCCGCGGGGGCGGATGGCTACACCTTC
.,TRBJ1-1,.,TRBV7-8,CASSLASSFNTEAFF,TGTGCCAGCAGCTTAGCCTCCAGCTTTAACACTGAAGCTTTCTTT
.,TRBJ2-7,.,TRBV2,CASSDGDPLEQYF,TGTGCCAGCAGTGACGGGGACCCTTTGGAGCAGTACTTC
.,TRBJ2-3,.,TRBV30,CAWSVGLGPDTQYF,TGTGCCTGGAGTGTAGGCCTGGGGCCAGATACGCAGTATTTT
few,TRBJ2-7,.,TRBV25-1,CASSEWGSPRNEQYF,TGTGCCAGCAGTGAGTGGGGGTCTCCTCGGAACGAGCAGTACTTC
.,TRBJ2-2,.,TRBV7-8,CASSLEYGNTGELFF,TGTGCCAGCAGCTTAGAATACGGGAACACCGGGGAGCTGTTTTTT
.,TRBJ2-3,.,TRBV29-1,CSVVQSSTDTQYF,TGCAGCGTGGTACAGAGTAGCACAGATACGCAGTATTTT
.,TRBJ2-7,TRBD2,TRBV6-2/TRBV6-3,CASSYRLAGSFEQYF,TGTGCCAGCAGTTACCGTCTAGCGGGAAGCTTCGAGCAGTACTTC
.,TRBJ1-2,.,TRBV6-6,CASSYSGGTMNYGYTF,TGTGCCAGCAGTTACTCGGGGGGGACTATGAACTATGGCTACACCTTC
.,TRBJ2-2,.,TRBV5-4,CASSPALRGDTGELFF,TGTGCCAGCAGCCCGGCCTTGAGGGGGGACACCGGGGAGCTGTTTTTT
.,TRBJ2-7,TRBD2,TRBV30,CAWSLRRDRGGEQYF,TGTGCCTGGTCCCTCCGTAGGGACCGGGGGGGCGAGCAGTACTTC